The source of this T cell receptor (beta chain) is a study of T cells in women clearing cervical HPV infection. In the study overall: Case blood was drawn a median around 140 days after lesion detection.

Germline CDR1 and CDR2: SEHNR and FQNEAQ (reference sequence). This CDR3 is built from 14 residues. Trimming pared 0 bases from V and 3 bases from J, leaving 8 bases between. Comments on this clone: Its matching antigen is unknown. Read sequence stops 3 residues before the CDR3 end, and the germline J gene provides the missing end.

Study results and caveats: A classifier using richness and V gene abundances reached an AUC of about 0.83. Cases carried less TRBV6-7 than controls: roughly 0.11% versus 0.16%. Each sample's T-cell count was unknown, possibly confounding richness.

Measured with immunoSEQ multiplex PCR; TCRdb has only the in-frame clones, and not every one. Its listing shows about 37,000 clones. This rearrangement joins TRBV7-9 to TRBJ1-2; the D gene is possibly TRBD1 (5 bases). The clonotype was recovered from a woman aged 18-70 years with a cervical HPV16 infection that either progressed to CIN3+ or cleared (not recorded which). The sample comprised blood buffy coat. CDR3 bases read: TGTGCCAGCAGCTTAGCGGGAGGGGACTATGGC. Translation gives CASSLAGGDYG. The complete CDR3 reads CASSLAGGDYGYTF.